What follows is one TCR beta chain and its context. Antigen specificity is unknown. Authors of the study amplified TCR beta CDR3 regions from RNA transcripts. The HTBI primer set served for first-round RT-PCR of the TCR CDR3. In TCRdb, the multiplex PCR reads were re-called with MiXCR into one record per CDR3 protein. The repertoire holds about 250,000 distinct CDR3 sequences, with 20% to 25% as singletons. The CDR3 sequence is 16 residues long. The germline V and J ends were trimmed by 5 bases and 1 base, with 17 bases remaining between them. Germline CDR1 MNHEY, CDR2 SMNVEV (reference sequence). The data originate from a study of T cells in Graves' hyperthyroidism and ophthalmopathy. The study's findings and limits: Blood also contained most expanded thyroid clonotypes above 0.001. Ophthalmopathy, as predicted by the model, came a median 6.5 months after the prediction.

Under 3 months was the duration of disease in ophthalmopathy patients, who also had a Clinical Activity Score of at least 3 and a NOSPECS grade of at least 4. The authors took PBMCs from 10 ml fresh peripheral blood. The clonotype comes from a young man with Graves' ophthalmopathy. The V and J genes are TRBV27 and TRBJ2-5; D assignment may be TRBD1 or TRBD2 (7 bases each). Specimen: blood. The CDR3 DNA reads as TGTGCCAGCAGTCTCAGGGGGGGACGATTCCAAGAGACCCAGTACTTC. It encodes CASSLRGGRFQETQYF.